These T cell receptor beta chains were read from a single sample in a study of T cell changes during pregnancy in multiple sclerosis. TCRdb's copy holds only in-frame clones and misses some; the assay was immunoSEQ multiplex PCR. The sample lists about 31,000 clones, roughly 88% occurring once. Sequences were derived from CD4+ T cells from peripheral blood mononuclear cells, sampled in the first trimester of pregnancy. The receptors shown here come from a female donor in good health, enrolled as a control in a pregnancy study. Each CDR3 is given with its conserved first and last residue. Fields, in order: D gene, J gene, V gene, clone size, CDR3 protein, CDR3 DNA. D genes are given only for firm matches. A clone size is listed for some rows: how often the clone was seen (once, few, many), or a class if it is expanded.

d_call: NA
j_call: TRBJ2-7
v_call: TRBV6-5
clone_size: NA
cdr3_aa: CASSQQGGNYEQYF
cdr3_nt: TGTGCCAGCAGTCAACAGGGGGGGAATTACGAGCAGTACTTC

d_call: NA
j_call: TRBJ1-1
v_call: TRBV13
clone_size: NA
cdr3_aa: CASSSQEWGLGTEAFF
cdr3_nt: TGTGCCAGCAGCTCCCAGGAGTGGGGCCTCGGGACTGAAGCTTTCTTT

d_call: NA
j_call: TRBJ2-7
v_call: TRBV5-6
clone_size: NA
cdr3_aa: CASSLQGWAHEQYF
cdr3_nt: TGTGCCAGCAGCTTACAGGGTTGGGCTCACGAGCAGTACTTC

d_call: TRBD2
j_call: TRBJ2-5
v_call: TRBV6-5
clone_size: NA
cdr3_aa: CASSSGLARIETQYF
cdr3_nt: TGTGCCAGCAGTTCCGGACTAGCGCGGATCGAGACCCAGTACTTC

d_call: NA
j_call: TRBJ2-5
v_call: TRBV2
clone_size: NA
cdr3_aa: CASNGLPGETQYF
cdr3_nt: TGTGCCAGCAACGGACTCCCTGGGGAGACCCAGTACTTC

d_call: NA
j_call: TRBJ2-5
v_call: TRBV7-2
clone_size: NA
cdr3_aa: CAIRPSNTQETQYF
cdr3_nt: TGTGCCATCCGACCTAGTAATACACAAGAGACCCAGTACTTC

d_call: TRBD2
j_call: TRBJ2-3
v_call: TRBV7-2
clone_size: NA
cdr3_aa: CASSARGGGTDTQYF
cdr3_nt: TGTGCCAGCAGCGCGCGGGGGGGCGGCACAGATACGCAGTATTTT

d_call: NA
j_call: TRBJ2-7
v_call: TRBV29-1
clone_size: NA
cdr3_aa: CSVETVSYEQYF
cdr3_nt: TGCAGCGTTGAAACGGTATCCTACGAGCAGTACTTC

d_call: TRBD2
j_call: TRBJ2-5
v_call: TRBV5-1
clone_size: NA
cdr3_aa: CASSRRTSGAQETQYF
cdr3_nt: TGCGCCAGCAGCCGGAGGACTAGCGGGGCCCAAGAGACCCAGTACTTC

d_call: NA
j_call: TRBJ2-1
v_call: TRBV25-1
clone_size: once
cdr3_aa: CASSEYKTVYNEQFF
cdr3_nt: TGTGCCAGCAGTGAATATAAGACAGTATACAATGAGCAGTTCTTC

d_call: NA
j_call: TRBJ1-1
v_call: TRBV21-1
clone_size: NA
cdr3_aa: CASSTTGKNTEAFF
cdr3_nt: TGTGCCAGCAGCACGACAGGCAAAAACACTGAAGCTTTCTTT

d_call: TRBD1
j_call: TRBJ1-1
v_call: TRBV5-6
clone_size: NA
cdr3_aa: CASSLYRGGNTEAFF
cdr3_nt: TGTGCCAGCAGCTTGTACAGGGGAGGGAACACTGAAGCTTTCTTT

d_call: TRBD1
j_call: TRBJ1-1
v_call: TRBV6-4
clone_size: NA
cdr3_aa: CASKERQGAEAFF
cdr3_nt: TGTGCCAGCAAGGAAAGACAGGGGGCCGAAGCTTTCTTT

d_call: NA
j_call: TRBJ2-3
v_call: TRBV5-4
clone_size: NA
cdr3_aa: CASKLAGTDTQYF
cdr3_nt: TGTGCCAGCAAACTAGCCGGCACAGATACGCAGTATTTT

d_call: TRBD2
j_call: TRBJ2-7
v_call: TRBV7-2
clone_size: NA
cdr3_aa: CASSRTSGGTSSSYEQYF
cdr3_nt: TGTGCCAGCAGCCGCACTAGCGGGGGGACCTCCAGCTCCTACGAGCAGTACTTC

d_call: TRBD2
j_call: TRBJ2-5
v_call: TRBV7-9
clone_size: NA
cdr3_aa: CASSRSSGGDETQYF
cdr3_nt: TGTGCCAGCAGCCGATCTAGCGGGGGGGATGAGACCCAGTACTTC

d_call: NA
j_call: TRBJ1-5
v_call: TRBV15
clone_size: NA
cdr3_aa: CATSRDRGRPQPQHF
cdr3_nt: TGTGCCACCAGCAGAGATCGCGGGAGACCCCAGCCCCAGCATTTT

d_call: TRBD2
j_call: TRBJ2-3
v_call: TRBV7-2
clone_size: NA
cdr3_aa: CASSSTSGGAFKTQYF
cdr3_nt: TGTGCCAGCAGCTCCACTAGCGGGGGGGCCTTTAAAACGCAGTATTTT

d_call: TRBD1
j_call: TRBJ1-1
v_call: TRBV5-1
clone_size: NA
cdr3_aa: CASSPDRVNTEAFF
cdr3_nt: TGCGCCAGCAGTCCCGACAGGGTGAACACTGAAGCTTTCTTT

d_call: NA
j_call: TRBJ1-2
v_call: TRBV7-9
clone_size: NA
cdr3_aa: CASSPHRVVDYGYTF
cdr3_nt: TGTGCCAGCAGCCCACACAGGGTGGTAGACTATGGCTACACCTTC

d_call: TRBD2
j_call: TRBJ2-2
v_call: TRBV7-2
clone_size: once
cdr3_aa: CASSQLAGSITGELFF
cdr3_nt: TGTGCCAGCAGCCAACTAGCGGGGAGCATCACCGGGGAGCTGTTTTTT

d_call: TRBD1
j_call: TRBJ1-1
v_call: TRBV7-8
clone_size: NA
cdr3_aa: CASSSRQGAGTEAFF
cdr3_nt: TGTGCCAGCAGCTCTAGACAGGGGGCAGGCACTGAAGCTTTCTTT

d_call: TRBD1
j_call: TRBJ1-2
v_call: TRBV7-8
clone_size: NA
cdr3_aa: CASSLGRTGDGYTF
cdr3_nt: TGTGCCAGCAGCTTAGGGCGGACAGGGGATGGCTACACCTTC

d_call: NA
j_call: TRBJ1-1
v_call: TRBV9
clone_size: NA
cdr3_aa: CASSVREAGGTEAFF
cdr3_nt: TGTGCCAGCAGCGTCAGAGAAGCCGGGGGCACTGAAGCTTTCTTT

d_call: NA
j_call: TRBJ2-7
v_call: TRBV14
clone_size: NA
cdr3_aa: CASSRGHLNYEQYF
cdr3_nt: TGTGCCAGCAGCCGGGGACACCTTAATTACGAGCAGTACTTC

d_call: NA
j_call: TRBJ2-3
v_call: TRBV6-5
clone_size: NA
cdr3_aa: CASSQVGSNTDTQYF
cdr3_nt: TGTGCCAGCAGCCAGGTCGGGAGTAACACAGATACGCAGTATTTT

d_call: NA
j_call: TRBJ1-2
v_call: TRBV2
clone_size: few
cdr3_aa: CASSEGGGWNYGYTF
cdr3_nt: TGTGCCAGCAGTGAAGGGGGGGGCTGGAACTATGGCTACACCTTC

d_call: NA
j_call: TRBJ1-3
v_call: TRBV6-1
clone_size: NA
cdr3_aa: CASSEARGGGNTIYF
cdr3_nt: TGTGCCAGCAGTGAAGCTCGTGGCGGGGGAAACACCATATATTTT

d_call: TRBD1
j_call: TRBJ1-2
v_call: TRBV5-1
clone_size: NA
cdr3_aa: CASRRQGDGGYTF
cdr3_nt: TGCGCCAGCAGACGGCAGGGGGATGGTGGCTACACCTTC

d_call: TRBD1
j_call: TRBJ2-3
v_call: TRBV12-5
clone_size: NA
cdr3_aa: CASGLDRGRSTDTQYF
cdr3_nt: TGTGCTAGTGGTTTAGACAGGGGGAGAAGCACAGATACGCAGTATTTT

d_call: TRBD2
j_call: TRBJ2-7
v_call: TRBV7-8
clone_size: NA
cdr3_aa: CASSLGLAGGFISEQYF
cdr3_nt: TGTGCCAGCAGCTTAGGACTAGCGGGGGGGTTTATTTCCGAGCAGTACTTC

d_call: TRBD2
j_call: TRBJ2-3
v_call: TRBV5-8
clone_size: NA
cdr3_aa: CASSPGLVILFTDTQYF
cdr3_nt: TGTGCCAGCAGTCCGGGACTAGTCATTCTCTTCACAGATACGCAGTATTTT

d_call: NA
j_call: TRBJ1-2
v_call: TRBV2
clone_size: NA
cdr3_aa: CAASSDRYYGYTF
cdr3_nt: TGTGCAGCCAGCAGTGACAGGTACTATGGCTACACCTTC

d_call: NA
j_call: TRBJ2-2
v_call: TRBV4-3
clone_size: NA
cdr3_aa: CASSQGIGEHTGELFF
cdr3_nt: TGCGCCAGCAGCCAAGGCATCGGGGAGCACACCGGGGAGCTGTTTTTT

d_call: TRBD1
j_call: TRBJ2-7
v_call: TRBV11-3
clone_size: NA
cdr3_aa: CASSLISAGQDTYEQYF
cdr3_nt: TGTGCCAGCAGCTTAATTTCCGCGGGACAGGACACCTACGAGCAGTACTTC

d_call: NA
j_call: TRBJ2-5
v_call: TRBV9
clone_size: NA
cdr3_aa: CASSVGIGGETQYF
cdr3_nt: TGTGCCAGCAGCGTAGGTATAGGGGGAGAGACCCAGTACTTC

d_call: TRBD2
j_call: TRBJ2-1
v_call: TRBV7-8
clone_size: NA
cdr3_aa: CASSLVGGGAYNEQFF
cdr3_nt: TGTGCCAGCAGCTTAGTTGGCGGGGGGGCCTACAATGAGCAGTTCTTC

d_call: NA
j_call: TRBJ1-3
v_call: TRBV9
clone_size: NA
cdr3_aa: CASSVRWSSGNTIYF
cdr3_nt: TGTGCCAGCAGCGTAAGATGGAGTTCTGGAAACACCATATATTTT

d_call: TRBD1
j_call: TRBJ2-1
v_call: TRBV29-1
clone_size: NA
cdr3_aa: CSAERTGGGGEQFF
cdr3_nt: TGCAGCGCGGAAAGGACAGGGGGCGGGGGGGAGCAGTTCTTC

d_call: TRBD2
j_call: TRBJ2-3
v_call: TRBV5-6
clone_size: NA
cdr3_aa: CASSPGGRGTTDTQYF
cdr3_nt: TGTGCCAGCAGCCCGGGTGGGCGGGGGACCACAGATACGCAGTATTTT